The 9 T cell receptor beta chains reported below all come from one sample, sequenced in a study of cytomegalovirus exposure and HLA in healthy donors. PCR was performed using 60 Vbeta and 13 Jbeta primers. Measured with immunoSEQ multiplex PCR; TCRdb has only the in-frame clones, and not every one. Of over 130,000 clones in the sample, less than 85% were seen once. The sequencing input was PBMCs. These receptors originate from a man in his forties or fifties in good health and CMV-seronegative.

The rearrangement joins TRBV2 to TRBJ1-2, with TRBD1 matching over 9 bases. The CDR3 contains 14 residues. With 3 bases clipped from V and 9 bases from J, the junction kept 8 bases outside the gene matches. CDR1 SNHLY and CDR2 FYNNEI come from the germline V gene. DNA of the CDR3: TGTGCCAGCAGTGAGATGGGACAGGGAGGTAGCTACACCTTC. Its translation: CASSEMGQGGSYTF.

In its sample, this clone was seen once. V gene TRBV30 combines with J gene TRBJ2-1; 8 bases map to TRBD1. The CDR3 consists of 14 residues. V gave up 2 bases and J gave up 4 bases; unmatched junction bases: 4. Germline CDR1 reads GTSNPN; CDR2 reads SVGIG (reference sequence). As DNA, the CDR3 is TGTGCCTGGAGTTGGCAGGGGGCGTACAATGAGCAGTTCTTC. Its protein is CAWSWQGAYNEQFF.

This chain uses TRBV7-2 with TRBJ2-3, with 14 nucleotides matching TRBD2. Germline V CDR1 and CDR2: SGHTA, FQGNSA. The CDR3 has 17 amino acids. V trimming: 4 bases; J trimming: 6 bases; junction bases outside the gene matches: 9. In nucleotides, the CDR3 is TGTGCCAGCAGCTACATTGGGACTAGCGGGGGCTTGGATACGCAGTATTTT. Its protein is CASSYIGTSGGLDTQYF.

V and J are TRBV10-1 and TRBJ2-1; 11 positions agree with TRBD1. CDR3 length: 15 amino acids. V shed 6 bases, J shed 8 bases, and the junction held 9 bases outside the gene matches. CDR1 and CDR2 from the germline V gene are WNHNN and SYGVQD (reference sequence). The CDR3 loop is CASSPPGQGAYEQFF. CDR3 in DNA: TGCGCCAGCAGCCCCCCAGGACAGGGGGCCTATGAGCAGTTCTTC.

J is TRBJ2-4 and V is TRBV10-1; 8 bases are shared with TRBD2. The CDR3 runs 9 residues. CDR1 WNHNN and CDR2 SYGVQD come from the germline V gene (reference sequence). The junction had 2 bases not matched to a gene; V was cut back by 8 bases and J by 14 bases. For the CDR3, the DNA is TGCGCCAGCCCGGGAGGGGAGTACTTC. It encodes CASPGGEYF.

This clone was seen more than once but under ten times. The chain has TRBV5-1 and TRBJ2-5, with 10 bases identical to TRBD2. The CDR3 covers 16 residues. The V gene end was trimmed by 3 bases and the J gene end by 5 bases; junction bases not matched to a gene: 10. CDR1 is SGHRS, CDR2 YFSETQ, per germline. The DNA of the CDR3 is TGCGCCAGCAGCTCAACAGCGGGAGGGGGCGGCGAGACCCAGTACTTC. Translated: CASSSTAGGGGETQYF.

The gene calls are TRBV27 and TRBJ2-7; 14 bases agree with TRBD2. Germline CDR1 MNHEY, CDR2 SMNVEV (reference sequence). Unmatched junction bases numbered 8, after V lost 4 bases and J lost 3 bases. The CDR3 totals 17 residues. The CDR3 loop reads CASSSPGLAGADYEQYF. The CDR3, as DNA: TGTGCCAGCAGTTCCCCGGGACTAGCGGGAGCTGACTACGAGCAGTACTTC.

The chain carries TRBV7-3 and TRBJ2-2; 8 bases are shared with TRBD1. V lost 5 bases and J lost 4; bases outside the gene matches: 9. CDR3 length equals 16 residues. Per the germline V gene, CDR1 is SGHTA and CDR2 is FQGTGA. The CDR3 protein is CASSPRTGLSTGELFF. The CDR3 nucleotides are TGTGCCAGCAGCCCCCGGACAGGGTTAAGCACCGGGGAGCTGTTTTTT.

This chain joins TRBV27 and TRBJ2-3; 12 nucleotides line up with TRBD2. This CDR3 is 18 amino acids long. After removal of 5 bases from V and 0 bases from J, the junction contained 9 bases not matched to a gene. Germline V gives CDR1 MNHEY, CDR2 SMNVEV (reference sequence). The CDR3 protein is CASSQIGTSGPSTDTQYF. CDR3 nucleotides: TGTGCCAGCAGTCAAATTGGGACTAGCGGGCCTAGCACAGATACGCAGTATTTT.